This T cell receptor beta chain was captured by sequencing in a study of beta chain features in type 1 diabetes. Across the study: Healthy donors, compared against patients, showed similar age, gender and cell yields. Examination spanned around 110 million sorted cells from all samples.

As regards this clone: What it binds is not known.

The entirety of the isolated RNA underwent reverse transcription, so expressed TCRB transcripts were sequenced. Assay: immunoSEQ multiplex PCR; the TCRdb copy retains only in-frame clones and omits some. The sample holds hundreds of thousands of clones, approximately 15% seen once. Overall study results and limits: It was possible that PCR favored shorter templates, equally so in patients and controls.

This sequence originates from a man aged 25 to 40 in good health. The specimen was central memory CD4+ T cells from blood.

The CDR3 DNA is TGTGCCGGTGGTTTGACAGGGAACCCTCGACCGCCGGCCAGGGCTCCCTCTGGAAACACCATATATTTT. This gives the protein CAGGLTGNPRPPARAPSGNTIYF. The chain couples TRBV27 to TRBJ1-3; 7 bases are a match to TRBD1. CDR1 is MNHEY and CDR2 is SMNVEV in the germline V gene (reference sequence). This CDR3 has 23 amino acids. With V trimmed by 11 bases and J by 0 bases, 34 bases remained unmatched.